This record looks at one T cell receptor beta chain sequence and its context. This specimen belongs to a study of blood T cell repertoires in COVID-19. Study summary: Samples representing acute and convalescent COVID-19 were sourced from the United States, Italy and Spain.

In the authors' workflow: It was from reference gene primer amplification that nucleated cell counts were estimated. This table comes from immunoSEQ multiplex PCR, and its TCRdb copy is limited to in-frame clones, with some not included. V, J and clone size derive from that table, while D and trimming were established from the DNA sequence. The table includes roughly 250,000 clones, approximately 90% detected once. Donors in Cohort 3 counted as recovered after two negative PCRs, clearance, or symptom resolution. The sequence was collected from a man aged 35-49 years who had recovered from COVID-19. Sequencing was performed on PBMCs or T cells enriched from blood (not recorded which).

In nucleotides, the CDR3 is TGTGCCATCAGTGAGTCGACTCTCTTTGCAGGGGGCTACAATGAGCAGTTCTTC. This encodes CAISESTLFAGGYNEQFF. V and J are TRBV10-3 and TRBJ2-1; 7 bases map to TRBD1. This CDR3 region has 18 residues. With 0 bases clipped from V and 3 bases from J, the junction kept 11 bases outside the gene matches. Germline CDR1 and CDR2: ENHRY and SYGVKD.